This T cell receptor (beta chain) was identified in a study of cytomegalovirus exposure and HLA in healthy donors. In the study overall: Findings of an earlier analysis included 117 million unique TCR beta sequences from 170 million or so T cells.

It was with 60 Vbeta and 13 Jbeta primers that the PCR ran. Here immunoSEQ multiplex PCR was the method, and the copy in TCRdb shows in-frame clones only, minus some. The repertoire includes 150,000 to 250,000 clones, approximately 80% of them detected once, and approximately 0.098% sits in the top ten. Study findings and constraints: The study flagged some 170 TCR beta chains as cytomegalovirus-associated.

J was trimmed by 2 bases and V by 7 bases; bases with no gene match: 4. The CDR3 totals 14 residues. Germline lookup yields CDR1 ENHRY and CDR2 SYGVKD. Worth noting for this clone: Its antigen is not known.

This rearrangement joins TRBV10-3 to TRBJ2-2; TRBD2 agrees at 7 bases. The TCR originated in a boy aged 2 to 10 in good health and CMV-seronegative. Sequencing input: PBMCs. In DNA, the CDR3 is TGTGCCATCATGAGCGGGGCCAACACCGGGGAGCTGTTTTTT. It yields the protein CAIMSGANTGELFF.